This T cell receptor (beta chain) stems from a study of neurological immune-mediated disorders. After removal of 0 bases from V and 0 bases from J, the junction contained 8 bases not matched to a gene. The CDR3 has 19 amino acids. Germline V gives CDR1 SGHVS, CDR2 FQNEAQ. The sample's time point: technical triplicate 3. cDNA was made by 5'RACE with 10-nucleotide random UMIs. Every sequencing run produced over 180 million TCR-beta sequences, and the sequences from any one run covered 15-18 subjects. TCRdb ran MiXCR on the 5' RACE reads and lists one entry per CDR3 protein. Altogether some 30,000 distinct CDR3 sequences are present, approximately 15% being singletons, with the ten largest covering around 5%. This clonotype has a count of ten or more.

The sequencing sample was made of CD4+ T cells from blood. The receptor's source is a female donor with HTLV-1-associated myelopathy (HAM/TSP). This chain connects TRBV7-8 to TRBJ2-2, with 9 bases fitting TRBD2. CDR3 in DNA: TGTGCCAGCAGCTTAGCCCCTTCTAGCGGGGTGGCGAACACCGGGGAGCTGTTTTTT. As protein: CASSLAPSSGVANTGELFF.